These 11 T cell receptor beta chains originate from one sample sequenced in a study of blood T cell repertoires in COVID-19. Generated by immunoSEQ multiplex PCR, the TCRdb table keeps only in-frame clones and is missing some. Among hundreds of thousands of clones listed, almost 90% were seen once. Specimen: peripheral blood. Source of these receptors: a man at least 80 years old with acute or convalescent COVID-19.

V gene TRBV4-2 combines with J gene TRBJ2-1, with D perhaps TRBD2 (5 bases). In germline, CDR1 is LGHNA, CDR2 YNFKEQ. V lost 2 bases to trimming and J lost 7 bases, with 18 bases between them. The CDR3 length is 16 residues. This CDR3 is CASSQNRGHGWNEQFF. CDR3 nucleotides: TGTGCCAGCAGCCAAAACCGGGGTCATGGCTGGAATGAGCAGTTCTTC.

The CDR3 DNA reads as TGTGCCATCCAAAAAGGACTAGTGGAGACCCAGTACTTC. Protein product: CAIQKGLVETQYF. The V and J genes are TRBV25-1 and TRBJ2-5; 7 bases map to TRBD2. Germline V gene lookup returns CDR1 MGHDK and CDR2 SYGVNS. The CDR3 length is 13 residues. The V segment lost 10 bases and the J segment 5 bases; nucleotides outside the gene matches: 10.

The V gene is TRBV7-9, the J gene TRBJ2-5; TRBD2 might be the D (6 bases). Deletions cut 5 bases from V and 5 bases from J, with 12 bases between. CDR3 length: 13 amino acids. CDR1 is SEHNR, CDR2 FQNEAQ, per germline (reference sequence). The CDR3 reads CASSPAGRETQYF. The CDR3 nucleotides read TGTGCCAGCAGCCCCGCGGGGAGGGAGACCCAGTACTTC.

The chain joins TRBV6-5 to TRBJ2-7, with a weak D call TRBD2 (7 bases). CDR1 and CDR2 from the germline V gene are MNHEY and SVGAGI. V was shortened by 6 bases and J by 4 bases, with 19 bases between the two germline ends. The CDR3 sequence is 15 residues long. CDR3 bases: TGTGCCAGCAGCCAATCGCGGGGGCCAGGGTACGAGCAGTACTTC. As protein: CASSQSRGPGYEQYF.

Written as DNA, the CDR3 is TGTGCCAGCTCACCACTCCAGGGGGAGACCCAGTACTTC. It translates to CASSPLQGETQYF. The chain recombines TRBV18 with TRBJ2-5; D is perhaps TRBD1 (6 bases). The ends were cut back, 1 base at V and 5 bases at J, with 8 bases in the middle. The germline V gene encodes CDR1 KGHSH and CDR2 LQKENI. The CDR3 runs to 13 residues.

This clone was detected a few times. The chain uses TRBV25-1 and TRBJ1-6; TRBD1 matches at 8 bases. The CDR3 length is 14 residues. Germline lookup yields CDR1 MGHDK and CDR2 SYGVNS. V shed 7 bases and J 8 bases; nucleotides not matched to a gene: 7. Here the CDR3 reads CASTPGQVDSPLHF. The CDR3 DNA reads as TGTGCCAGCACCCCGGGACAGGTAGATTCACCCCTCCACTTT.

The J gene is TRBJ2-7, the V gene TRBV5-6; 8 nucleotides line up with TRBD1. The CDR3 is 17 residues long. Germline V gene lookup returns CDR1 SGHDT and CDR2 YYEEEE. V was pared by 1 base and J by 1 base, with 10 bases of the junction left unmatched. DNA for the CDR3: TGTGCCAGCAGCTTGAGGGGATACCGGGACAGGTCCTACGAGCAGTACTTC. Amino acid sequence: CASSLRGYRDRSYEQYF.

The V and J genes are TRBV29-1 and TRBJ1-4; no firm D call. The CDR3 is 11 amino acids. V lost 0 bases and J 7 bases, leaving 3 bases between the germline ends. Germline assignment: CDR1 SQVTM and CDR2 ANQGSEA. Here the CDR3 DNA reads TGCAGCGTTGAAGATCGTGAAAAACTGTTTTTT. It specifies CSVEDREKLFF.

The chain couples TRBV6-5 to TRBJ2-3; 9 bases are a match to TRBD1. The CDR3 length is 15 residues. The V gene end was trimmed by 5 bases and the J gene end by 7 bases; junction bases not matched to a gene: 10. Looked up from germline, CDR1 is MNHEY and CDR2 is SVGAGI. CDR3 sequence: CASSTRDRVANTQYF. The CDR3 DNA reads as TGTGCCAGCAGTACCAGGGACAGGGTGGCGAATACGCAGTATTTT.

The J gene is TRBJ2-1, the V gene TRBV3-1 (or the pseudogene TRBV3-2); TRBD2 matches at 11 bases. V was clipped by 6 bases and J by 0 bases; unmatched bases: 7. CDR3 length: 17 amino acids. Germline lookup yields CDR1 LGHDT and CDR2 YNNKEL (reference sequence). The CDR3 loop reads CASRPLAGGSSYNEQFF. CDR3 sequence (DNA): TGTGCCAGCAGACCTTTAGCGGGGGGGTCCTCCTACAATGAGCAGTTCTTC.

The chain carries TRBV27 and TRBJ2-7; 7 nucleotides line up with TRBD1. The CDR3 runs 20 residues. V trimming: 4 bases; J trimming: 1 base; junction bases outside the gene matches: 22. Germline V gives CDR1 MNHEY, CDR2 SMNVEV (reference sequence). CDR3 in DNA: TGTGCCAGCAGTTCCTCTCAAGGGACAGCAACACGGAGAAGTTCCTACGAGCAGTACTTC. It specifies CASSSSQGTATRRSSYEQYF.